What follows describes a single T cell receptor beta chain. This entry belongs to a study of CD8 T cells in Susac syndrome. Study details: Active disease was present in six of the sequenced Susac syndrome patients, and remission in about eight.

Per the germline V gene, CDR1 is SGDLS and CDR2 is YYNGEE. V gave up 0 bases and J gave up 7 bases, with 14 bases separating them. This CDR3 contains 15 residues. An input of roughly 0.5 to 1 ug of RNA was subjected to reverse transcription using random hexamers. TCR beta CDR3 was amplified by immunoSEQ multiplex PCR. This amplification extended across 54 Vbeta and 13 Jbeta segments. Each CDR3 protein gets one entry after TCRdb re-called the immunoSEQ multiplex PCR reads with MiXCR. The sample carries 150,000 to 200,000 distinct CDR3 sequences, 85% to 95% recorded once. Sequencing was performed on CD4+ T cells from PBMCs. V and J are TRBV9 and TRBJ1-5, with D perhaps TRBD1 (6 bases). The receptor's source is a human donor with Susac syndrome. The CDR3 bases are TGTGCCAGCAGCGTAGGACAGGCGGTCGGACAGCCCCAGCATTTT. This translates into CASSVGQAVGQPQHF.